Each of the 12 T cell receptor beta chains below was sequenced from the same sample in a study of cytomegalovirus exposure and HLA in healthy donors. PCR employed 60 Vbeta and 13 Jbeta primers. Generated by immunoSEQ multiplex PCR, the TCRdb table keeps only in-frame clones and is missing some. The table has roughly 100,000 clones, less than 85% seen once. Sequenced: PBMCs. The receptors derive from a man aged 35 to 55 in good health and CMV-seropositive.

The chain joins TRBV7-3 to TRBJ2-1, with a tentative D call TRBD2 (6 bases). Per the germline V gene, CDR1 is SGHTA and CDR2 is FQGTGA. The V and J ends lost 1 base and 6 bases respectively, with 7 bases between them. This CDR3 region has 13 residues. The CDR3 DNA reads as TGTGCCAGCAGCTTAAACGGGGGCAATGAGCAGTTCTTC. It encodes CASSLNGGNEQFF.

The genes are TRBV2 and TRBJ1-2, with D possibly TRBD1 on 6 matching bases. CDR1 is SNHLY, CDR2 FYNNEI, per germline. The V end was cut by 4 bases, the J end by 7 bases, with 10 bases between. The CDR3 is 12 residues long. CDR3 nucleotide sequence: TGTGCCAGCAGTGGGACAGTAATTGGCTACACCTTC. It is translated as CASSGTVIGYTF.

The genes are TRBV6-5 and TRBJ2-1; TRBD1 aligns across 7 bases. V was pared by 1 base and J by 3 bases, with 6 bases of the junction left unmatched. Germline V CDR1 and CDR2: MNHEY, SVGAGI. The CDR3 consists of 16 residues. The CDR3 loop is CASSYFVGQHYNEQFF. For the CDR3, the DNA is TGTGCCAGCAGTTACTTCGTGGGACAGCACTACAATGAGCAGTTCTTC.

The rearrangement joins TRBV19 to TRBJ1-4; 9 bases map to TRBD1. CDR3 size: 17 residues. Germline V CDR1 and CDR2: LNHDA, SQIVND (reference sequence). V trimming: 5 bases; J trimming: 0 bases; junction bases outside the gene matches: 7. DNA of the CDR3: TGTGCCAGTAGTTCCCTGGACAGGGGAGCAACTAATGAAAAACTGTTTTTT. It yields the protein CASSSLDRGATNEKLFF.

The genes are TRBV28 and TRBJ2-2; 11 nucleotides align to TRBD1. V shed 4 bases, J shed 5 bases, and the junction held 6 bases outside the gene matches. Germline-derived CDR1 and CDR2 are MDHEN and SYDVKM. The CDR3 is 16 amino acids. This CDR3 is CASSSSGTGGTGELFF. DNA of the CDR3: TGTGCCAGCAGTTCCTCCGGGACAGGGGGGACCGGGGAGCTGTTTTTT. Complete variable domain (other parts from reference TRBV28 and TRBJ2-2): DVKVTQSSRYLVKRTGEKVFLECVQDMDHENMFWYRQDPGLGLRLIYFSYDVKMKEKGDIPEGYSVSREKKERFSLILESASTNQTSMYLCASSSSGTGGTGELFFGEGSRLTVL.

The rearrangement joins TRBV19 to TRBJ1-6; weak D call: TRBD1 (5 bases). Trimming pared 2 bases from V and 0 bases from J, leaving 11 bases between. This CDR3 is built from 17 residues. CDR1 is LNHDA, CDR2 SQIVND, per germline (reference sequence). The CDR3 bases are TGTGCCAGTAGTATACAGGGATCCAGCTCCTATAATTCACCCCTCCACTTT. It encodes CASSIQGSSSYNSPLHF.

This rearrangement joins TRBV27 to TRBJ2-2; D is possibly TRBD2 (6 bases). The germline V gene encodes CDR1 MNHEY and CDR2 SMNVEV (reference sequence). The germline V and J ends were trimmed by 6 bases and 0 bases, with 11 bases remaining between them. This CDR3 has 15 amino acids. For the CDR3, the DNA is TGTGCCAGCAGAAGTAGGGAGGCGAACACCGGGGAGCTGTTTTTT. This translates into CASRSREANTGELFF.

This chain joins TRBV6-1 and TRBJ2-4, with 8 bases matching TRBD2. Per germline, CDR1 MNHNS and CDR2 SASEGT. V trimming: 3 bases; J trimming: 12 bases; junction bases outside the gene matches: 13. There are 15 residues in the CDR3. The DNA of the CDR3 is TGTGCCAGCAGTGATGCCCGGGGGGGGGCGCACAGTCAGTACTTC. It yields the protein CASSDARGGAHSQYF.

This clone turned up a few times. The rearrangement uses TRBV7-8 and TRBJ1-5; D gene unclear. This CDR3 comprises 15 residues. CDR1 is SGHVS, CDR2 FQNEAQ, per germline. V dropped 1 base and J dropped 3 bases, with 10 bases sitting between them. CDR3 sequence: CASSLGGYPNQPQHF. The CDR3 nucleotides read TGTGCCAGCAGCTTAGGAGGGTACCCCAATCAGCCCCAGCATTTT.

V usage is TRBV19 and J usage is TRBJ1-3; D might be TRBD1 (6 bases). CDR3 length equals 13 residues. Deletions cut 6 bases from V and 2 bases from J, with 8 bases between. The germline V gene encodes CDR1 LNHDA and CDR2 SQIVND (reference sequence). For the CDR3, the DNA is TGTGCCAGTAGCGACAGGACTGGAAACACCATATATTTT. Translation gives CASSDRTGNTIYF.

The chain employs TRBV11-1 and TRBJ2-3, with 8 bases lining up with TRBD2. There are 14 residues in the CDR3. The germline CDR1 and CDR2 sequences are SGHAT and FQDESV (reference sequence). V lost 5 bases, J lost 0 bases, and 1 base stayed unmatched. This CDR3 is CASSSGGSTDTQYF. The CDR3 nucleotides read TGTGCCAGCAGCAGCGGGGGAAGCACAGATACGCAGTATTTT.

DNA of the CDR3: TGTGCCAGCAGCGGCGGGACTAGCGGGAGTCCGGAGCAGTTCTTC. This translates into CASSGGTSGSPEQFF. The chain joins TRBV7-2 to TRBJ2-1; TRBD2 aligns across 14 bases. With 5 bases clipped from V and 10 bases from J, the junction kept 7 bases outside the gene matches. Germline values: CDR1 SGHTA, CDR2 FQGNSA. The CDR3 spans 15 residues.